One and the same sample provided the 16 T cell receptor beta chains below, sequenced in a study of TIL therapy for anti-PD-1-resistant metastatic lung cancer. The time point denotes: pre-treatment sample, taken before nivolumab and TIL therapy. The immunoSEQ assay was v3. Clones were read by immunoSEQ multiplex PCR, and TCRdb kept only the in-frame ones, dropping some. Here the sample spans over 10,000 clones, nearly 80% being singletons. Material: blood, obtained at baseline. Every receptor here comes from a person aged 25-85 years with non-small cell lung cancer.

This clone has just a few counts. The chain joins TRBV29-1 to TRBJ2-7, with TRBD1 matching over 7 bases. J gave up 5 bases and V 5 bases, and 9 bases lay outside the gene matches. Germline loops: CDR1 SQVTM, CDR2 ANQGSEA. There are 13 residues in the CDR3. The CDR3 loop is CSVLTGTVDEQYF. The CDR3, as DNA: TGCAGCGTTCTAACAGGGACAGTTGACGAGCAGTACTTC.

The CDR3 sequence is CALRGTGGYTF. The CDR3 DNA reads TGTGCCCTCAGGGGGACAGGGGGCTACACCTTC. The J gene is TRBJ1-2, the V gene TRBV6-1; 9 nucleotides match TRBD1. The CDR3 spans 11 residues. CDR1 and CDR2 (germline): MNHNS, SASEGT. V dropped 11 bases and J dropped 8; count of bases not matched to a gene: 6.

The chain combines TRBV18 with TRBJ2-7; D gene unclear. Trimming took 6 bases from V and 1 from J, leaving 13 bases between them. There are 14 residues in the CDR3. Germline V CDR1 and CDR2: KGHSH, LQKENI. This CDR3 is CASSPTPRSYEQYF. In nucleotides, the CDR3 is TGTGCCAGCTCCCCAACGCCAAGGTCCTACGAGCAGTACTTC. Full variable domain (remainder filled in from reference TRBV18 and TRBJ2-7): NAGVMQNPRHLVRRRGQEARLRCSPMKGHSHVYWYRQLPEEGLKFMVYLQKENIIDESGMPKERFSAEFPKEGPSILRIQQVVRGDSAAYFCASSPTPRSYEQYFGPGTRLTVT.

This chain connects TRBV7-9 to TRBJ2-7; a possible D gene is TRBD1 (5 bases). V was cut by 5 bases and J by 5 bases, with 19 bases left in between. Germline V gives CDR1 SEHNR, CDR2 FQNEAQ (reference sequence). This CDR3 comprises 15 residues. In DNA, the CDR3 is TGTGCCAGCAGCCGAGGACAAGGACGATTCGACGAGCAGTACTTC. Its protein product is CASSRGQGRFDEQYF.

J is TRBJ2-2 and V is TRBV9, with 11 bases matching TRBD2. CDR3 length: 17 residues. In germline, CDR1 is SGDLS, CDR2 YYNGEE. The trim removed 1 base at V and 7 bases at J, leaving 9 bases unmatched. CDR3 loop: CASSVFSSGRIGGELFF. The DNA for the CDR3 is TGTGCCAGCAGCGTATTTTCTAGCGGGAGGATCGGCGGGGAGCTGTTTTTT.

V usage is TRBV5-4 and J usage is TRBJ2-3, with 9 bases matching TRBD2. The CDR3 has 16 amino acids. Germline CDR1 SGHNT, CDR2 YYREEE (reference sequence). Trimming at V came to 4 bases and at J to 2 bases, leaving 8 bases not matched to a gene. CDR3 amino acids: CASSRQTSGLTDTQYF. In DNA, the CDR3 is TGTGCCAGCAGCCGTCAGACTAGCGGACTCACAGATACGCAGTATTTT. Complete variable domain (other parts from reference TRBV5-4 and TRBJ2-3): ETGVTQSPTHLIKTRGQQVTLRCSSQSGHNTVSWYQQALGQGPQFIFQYYREEENGRGNFPPRFSGLQFPNYSSELNVNALELDDSALYLCASSRQTSGLTDTQYFGPGTRLTVL.

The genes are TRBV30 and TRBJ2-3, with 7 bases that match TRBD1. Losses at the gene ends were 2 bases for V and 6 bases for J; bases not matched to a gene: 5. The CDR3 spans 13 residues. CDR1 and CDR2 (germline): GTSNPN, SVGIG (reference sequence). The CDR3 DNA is TGTGCCTGGAGTCGGGACAGCCAGGATACGCAGTATTTT. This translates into CAWSRDSQDTQYF.

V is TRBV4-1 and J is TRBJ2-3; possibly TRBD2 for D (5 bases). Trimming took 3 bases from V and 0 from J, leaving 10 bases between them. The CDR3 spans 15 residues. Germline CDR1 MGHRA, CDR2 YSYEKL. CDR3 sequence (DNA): TGCGCCAGCAGCCACCTGAGGACTAGCACAGATACGCAGTATTTT. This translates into CASSHLRTSTDTQYF.

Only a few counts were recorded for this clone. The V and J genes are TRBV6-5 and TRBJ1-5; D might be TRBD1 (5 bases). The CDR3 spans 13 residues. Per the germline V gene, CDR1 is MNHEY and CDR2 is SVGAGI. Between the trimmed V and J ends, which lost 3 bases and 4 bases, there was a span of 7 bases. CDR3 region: CASSYDRNQPQHF. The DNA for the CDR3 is TGTGCCAGCAGTTATGACAGAAATCAGCCCCAGCATTTT.

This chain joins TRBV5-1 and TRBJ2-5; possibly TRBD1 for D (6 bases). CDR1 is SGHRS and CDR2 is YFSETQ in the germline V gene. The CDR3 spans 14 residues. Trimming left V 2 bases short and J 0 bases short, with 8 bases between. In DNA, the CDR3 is TGCGCCAGCAGCTTCACAGGGTACCAAGAGACCCAGTACTTC. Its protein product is CASSFTGYQETQYF.

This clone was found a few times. CDR3 sequence (DNA): TGTGCCAGCAGTGGACAGGGGGCGAGAACCGGGGAGCTGTTTTTT. Its translation: CASSGQGARTGELFF. The V call is TRBV2, the J call TRBJ2-2; 10 bases are a match to TRBD1. The CDR3 covers 15 residues. Germline CDR1 reads SNHLY; CDR2 reads FYNNEI. Trimming took 4 bases from V and 5 from J; bases not matched to a gene: 4.

CDR3 protein: CASSIGAGTYYEQYF. DNA of the CDR3: TGTGCCAGTAGTATAGGGGCAGGGACATACTACGAGCAGTACTTC. The V and J genes are TRBV19 and TRBJ2-7; D perhaps matches TRBD1 (6 bases). Trimming shortened V by 1 base and J by 3 bases, and 13 bases separated the two germline ends. The V gene's germline CDR1 is LNHDA and CDR2 SQIVND (reference sequence). The CDR3 sequence is 15 residues long.

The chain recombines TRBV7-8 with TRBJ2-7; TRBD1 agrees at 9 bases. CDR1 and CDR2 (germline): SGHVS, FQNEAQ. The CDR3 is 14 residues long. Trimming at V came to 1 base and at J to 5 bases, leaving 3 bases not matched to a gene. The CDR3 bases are TGTGCCAGCAGCTTAGAATGGACAGGGGACGAGCAGTACTTC. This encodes CASSLEWTGDEQYF.

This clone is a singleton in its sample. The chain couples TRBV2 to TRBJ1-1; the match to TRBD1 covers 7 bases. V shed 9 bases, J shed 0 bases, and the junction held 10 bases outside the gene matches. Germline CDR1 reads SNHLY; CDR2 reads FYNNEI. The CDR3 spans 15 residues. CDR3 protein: CARQGRLHMNTEAFF. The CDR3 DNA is TGTGCCAGACAGGGGCGATTACATATGAACACTGAAGCTTTCTTT.

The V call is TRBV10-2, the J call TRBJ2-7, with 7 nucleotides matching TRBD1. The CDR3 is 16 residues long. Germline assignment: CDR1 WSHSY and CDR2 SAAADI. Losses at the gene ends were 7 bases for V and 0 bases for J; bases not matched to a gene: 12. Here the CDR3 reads CASNFFGQDLSYEQYF. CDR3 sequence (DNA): TGCGCCAGCAATTTCTTCGGACAGGACCTCTCCTACGAGCAGTACTTC.

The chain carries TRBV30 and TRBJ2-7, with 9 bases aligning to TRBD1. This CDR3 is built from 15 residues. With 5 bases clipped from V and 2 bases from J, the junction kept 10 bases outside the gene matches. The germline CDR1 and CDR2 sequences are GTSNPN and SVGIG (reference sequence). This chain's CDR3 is CAWGPGQGIPYEQYF. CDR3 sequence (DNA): TGTGCCTGGGGACCGGGACAGGGCATACCCTACGAGCAGTACTTC.